The 18 T cell receptor beta chains listed next were all sequenced from one sample in a study of cytomegalovirus exposure and HLA in healthy donors. In the PCR, 60 Vbeta and 13 Jbeta primers were used. Sequencing was performed with immunoSEQ multiplex PCR; in TCRdb, only in-frame clones are kept and a portion is missing. The sample consists of 130,000 to 150,000 clones, roughly 76% of them appearing once. The sequenced sample consisted of PBMCs. These receptors came from a man younger than 35 in good health and CMV-seronegative.

V gene TRBV9 combines with J gene TRBJ2-1, with a possible D match to TRBD1 (5 bases). The CDR3 spans 12 residues. V lost 1 base and J 7 bases, leaving 6 bases between the germline ends. Germline V gives CDR1 SGDLS, CDR2 YYNGEE. CDR3 residues: CASSVQGNEQFF. As DNA, the CDR3 is TGTGCCAGCAGCGTACAGGGAAATGAGCAGTTCTTC.

This clone was seen more than once but under ten times. The CDR3 DNA is TGTGCCAGAAGCTCAGACAAATCAGCCCAGCATTTT. This codes for CARSSDKSAQHF. The chain links TRBV5-3 to TRBJ1-5; D is uncertain. TRBV5-3 is noted as an ORF with a role that remains uncertain. The V end lost 3 bases, the J end lost 11 bases, and 12 bases lay between the germline ends. This CDR3 is built from 12 residues.

The chain combines TRBV19 with TRBJ2-7; D gene unclear. This CDR3 comprises 16 residues. Looked up from germline, CDR1 is LNHDA and CDR2 is SQIVND (reference sequence). Trimming took 6 bases from V and 1 from J, leaving 19 bases between them. This CDR3 reads CASSRLRGQSSYEQYF. As DNA, the CDR3 is TGTGCCAGTAGCCGCCTTCGTGGTCAGTCTTCCTACGAGCAGTACTTC. Full variable domain (outside the CDR3, taken from reference TRBV19 and TRBJ2-7): DGGITQSPKYLFRKEGQNVTLSCEQNLNHDAMYWYRQDPGQGLRLIYYSQIVNDFQKGDIAEGYSVSREKKESFPLTVTSAQKNPTAFYLCASSRLRGQSSYEQYFGPGTRLTVT.

The chain recombines TRBV5-1 with TRBJ2-7, with 8 positions matching TRBD1. Germline V gives CDR1 SGHRS, CDR2 YFSETQ. V lost 4 bases to trimming and J lost 6 bases; unmatched junction nucleotides: 3. The CDR3 is 12 residues long. CDR3 sequence reads: CASSHTGGEQYF. DNA of the CDR3: TGCGCCAGCAGCCATACAGGGGGCGAGCAGTACTTC.

This chain connects TRBV19 to TRBJ1-1; possibly TRBD1 for D (5 bases). The V gene lost 1 base and the J gene lost 4 bases, with 13 bases spanning the gap. Germline assignment: CDR1 LNHDA and CDR2 SQIVND (reference sequence). The CDR3 covers 15 residues. The CDR3 sequence: CASSIAPGLSTEAFF. CDR3 DNA sequence: TGTGCCAGTAGTATAGCCCCAGGGTTGAGCACTGAAGCTTTCTTT. Combining the CDR3 with reference TRBV19 and TRBJ1-1 gives the whole variable domain DGGITQSPKYLFRKEGQNVTLSCEQNLNHDAMYWYRQDPGQGLRLIYYSQIVNDFQKGDIAEGYSVSREKKESFPLTVTSAQKNPTAFYLCASSIAPGLSTEAFFGQGTRLTVV.

This chain uses TRBV30 with TRBJ2-3, with 8 bases aligning to TRBD2. Germline V gives CDR1 GTSNPN, CDR2 SVGIG (reference sequence). V shed 4 bases, J shed 3 bases, and the junction held 9 bases outside the gene matches. CDR3 length: 15 residues. CDR3 sequence reads: CAWNALGGGTDTQYF. CDR3 bases: TGTGCCTGGAACGCCTTAGGCGGGGGGACAGATACGCAGTATTTT. Full variable domain (remainder filled in from reference TRBV30 and TRBJ2-3): SQTIHQWPATLVQPVGSPLSLECTVEGTSNPNLYWYRQAAGRGLQLLFYSVGIGQISSEVPQNLSASRPQDRQFILSSKKLLLSDSGFYLCAWNALGGGTDTQYFGPGTRLTVL.

The V call is TRBV6-5, the J call TRBJ1-1; the D gene is possibly TRBD1 (5 bases). Germline lookup yields CDR1 MNHEY and CDR2 SVGAGI. V gave up 2 bases and J gave up 4 bases, with 11 bases separating them. The CDR3 length is 14 residues. CDR3 sequence (DNA): TGTGCCAGCAGTTACATGACAGAGTCCACTGAAGCTTTCTTT. Its translation is CASSYMTESTEAFF.

The chain is built from TRBV4-2 and TRBJ2-1; no reliable D call. This CDR3 is 16 amino acids long. The V end lost 0 bases, the J end lost 0 bases, and 9 bases lay between the germline ends. CDR1 LGHNA and CDR2 YNFKEQ come from the germline V gene. The CDR3 DNA reads as TGTGCCAGCAGCCAAGACTCCTCGAGCTCCTACAATGAGCAGTTCTTC. Amino acids: CASSQDSSSSYNEQFF.

The rearrangement uses TRBV6-5 and TRBJ2-2, with D perhaps TRBD2 (6 bases). The CDR3 extends over 15 amino acids. Germline-derived CDR1 and CDR2 are MNHEY and SVGAGI. V was trimmed by 2 bases and J by 3 bases, leaving 10 bases between them. The CDR3, as DNA: TGTGCCAGCAGTTACACGGGGGTATACACCGGGGAGCTGTTTTTT. Translating it yields CASSYTGVYTGELFF.

The J gene is TRBJ1-6, the V gene TRBV6-1, with D tentatively TRBD1 (5 bases). Germline lookup yields CDR1 MNHNS and CDR2 SASEGT. V was pared by 6 bases and J by 10 bases, with 10 bases between. The CDR3 has 12 residues. CDR3 sequence reads: CASRGGTSPLHF. CDR3 bases: TGTGCCAGCAGGGGGGGGACGTCACCCCTCCACTTT.

This chain uses TRBV27 with TRBJ2-7; 8 positions match TRBD1. Losses at the gene ends were 6 bases for V and 1 base for J; bases not matched to a gene: 8. This CDR3 is 15 amino acids long. Germline V gives CDR1 MNHEY, CDR2 SMNVEV (reference sequence). CDR3 sequence: CASSGTGRDSYEQYF. The CDR3 DNA is TGTGCCAGCAGCGGGACAGGACGGGATTCCTACGAGCAGTACTTC.

This clone was observed a few times. The chain carries TRBV7-6 and TRBJ2-5; 8 bases match TRBD1. Matching the DNA end better, TRBJ2-7 makes the J call doubtful. Germline V gene data show CDR1 as SGHVS and CDR2 as FNYEAQ. This CDR3 is 14 amino acids long. CDR3 in DNA: TGTGCCAGCAGCTTAGACAGGGGGTTCAACGAGCAGTACTTC. Its translation: CASSLDRGFNEQYF.

The CDR3, as DNA: TGTGCCATGACCGACGACAGCAGCTATGGCTACACCTTC. As protein: CAMTDDSSYGYTF. This chain connects TRBV10-3 to TRBJ1-2; the D gene is possibly TRBD1 (5 bases). The CDR3 length is 13 residues. The V gene lost 9 bases and the J gene lost 4 bases, with 15 bases spanning the gap. Per the germline V gene, CDR1 is ENHRY and CDR2 is SYGVKD.

This clone was picked up one time. The chain combines TRBV27 with TRBJ2-7, with TRBD1 identical over 11 bases. Germline lookup yields CDR1 MNHEY and CDR2 SMNVEV (reference sequence). The CDR3 consists of 20 residues. V lost 3 bases and J lost 2; bases outside the gene matches: 18. The CDR3 DNA follows: TGTGCCAGCAGTTTTTGGTCAAGGGACAGGGGGATCGAGAACACCTACGAGCAGTACTTC. It specifies CASSFWSRDRGIENTYEQYF.

The V call is TRBV6-4, the J call TRBJ1-2, with 9 nucleotides matching TRBD1. The germline V gene encodes CDR1 MRHNA and CDR2 SNTAGT. V was pared by 6 bases and J by 5 bases, with 10 bases of the junction left unmatched. This CDR3 is 15 amino acids long. The CDR3 spells CASRPGQGAAYGYTF. The DNA of the CDR3 is TGTGCCAGCAGGCCGGGACAGGGCGCAGCGTATGGCTACACCTTC.

This chain connects TRBV12-2 to TRBJ2-5; the D call in the table, TRBD1, was not verified against the DNA. TRBV12-2 represents a pseudogene. The CDR3 runs 20 residues. CDR3 coding DNA: TGTGCAAGTCGCTTAGCCGGTAGGCAGAACCGGGACAGGGGGCAAGAGACCCAGTACTTC. It yields the protein CASRLAGRQNRDRGQETQYF.

This clone was found a few times. J is TRBJ2-3 and V is TRBV6-4, with 12 positions matching TRBD1. The germline V gene encodes CDR1 MRHNA and CDR2 SNTAGT. With V trimmed by 3 bases and J by 10 bases, 11 bases remained unmatched. The CDR3 has 16 amino acids. In DNA, the CDR3 is TGTGCCAGCAGTGAGAGAGGGACAGGGGGCATAATGGCGCAGTATTTT. Translated: CASSERGTGGIMAQYF.

J is TRBJ2-5 and V is TRBV5-1; 8 bases agree with TRBD2. Germline V lookup: CDR1 SGHRS, CDR2 YFSETQ. J lost 3 bases, V lost 4 bases, and 5 bases had no gene match. The CDR3 sequence is 14 residues long. The CDR3 DNA reads TGCGCCAGCAGCGTAACGGGACTAGAAGAGACCCAGTACTTC. Protein product: CASSVTGLEETQYF.